A single sample is the source of the 20 T cell receptor beta chains below, sequenced in a study of T cell repertoires in cytomegalovirus infection. MiXCR, applied by TCRdb to the reads, yields one record per CDR3 protein. The repertoire holds around 74,000 distinct CDR3 sequences, with around 3.5% as singletons. The sample taken for sequencing was PBMCs. Receptors were obtained from a human donor in good health (CMV status not recorded). Some clones in this sample may be carry-over from other donors' samples.

Many counts were recorded for this clonotype. V usage is TRBV7-2 and J usage is TRBJ2-2, with a weak D call TRBD2 (5 bases). The CDR3 is 16 residues long. Trimming removed 1 base at V and 5 bases at J, with 14 bases between. The germline CDR1 and CDR2 sequences are SGHTA and FQGNSA. The CDR3, as DNA: TGTGCCAGCAGCTTAGTGGGTAGCGCGATTACCGGGGAGCTGTTTTTT. This sequence encodes CASSLVGSAITGELFF.

In this sample, this clonotype turned up many times. V usage is TRBV28 and J usage is TRBJ2-5, with D possibly being TRBD2 (5 bases). The CDR3 has 15 residues. V lost 4 bases and J lost 3, with 15 bases in between. CDR1 and CDR2 (germline): MDHEN, SYDVKM. DNA for the CDR3: TGTGCCAGCAGTTCCCTAGAGGGCAGAAAAGAGACCCAGTACTTC. Encoded protein: CASSSLEGRKETQYF.

Ten or more counts support this clonotype. The rearrangement uses TRBV10-1 and TRBJ1-5; a possible D gene is TRBD1 (5 bases). Germline V gene data show CDR1 as WNHNN and CDR2 as SYGVQD (reference sequence). Trimming took 6 bases from V and 6 from J, leaving 24 bases between them. This CDR3 spans 17 amino acids. Here the CDR3 DNA reads TGCGCCAGCAGCCCCCCCGGTGGACGACAGTGGGCTCAGCCCCAGCATTTT. This gives the protein CASSPPGGRQWAQPQHF.

This clonotype was seen at least ten times. This rearrangement joins TRBV20-1 to TRBJ1-5, with 7 bases identical to TRBD1. CDR1 DFQATT and CDR2 SNEGSKA come from the germline V gene (reference sequence). With 1 base clipped from V and 7 bases from J, the junction kept 7 bases outside the gene matches. This CDR3 contains 14 residues. The CDR3 nucleotides read TGCAGTGCTAGAGTTGGGGACAGAGACCAGCCCCAGCATTTT. Its translation is CSARVGDRDQPQHF.

This clonotype was detected ten times or more. The chain recombines TRBV24-1 with TRBJ2-3; D possibly uses TRBD1 or TRBD2 (5 bases each). V was cut by 6 bases and J by 4 bases, with 22 bases left in between. CDR1 is KGHDR and CDR2 is SFDVKD in the germline V gene. The CDR3 runs 17 residues. The CDR3 DNA is TGTGCCACCAGTAAAAACCGGGGACCCTCAAGGTCAGATACGCAGTATTTT. This sequence encodes CATSKNRGPSRSDTQYF.

This clonotype was counted many times. The V and J genes are TRBV7-2 and TRBJ2-5; the D gene is possibly TRBD2 (6 bases). In germline, CDR1 is SGHTA, CDR2 FQGNSA. V dropped 4 bases and J dropped 4 bases, with 13 bases sitting between them. This CDR3 region has 14 residues. CDR3 region: CASSWQGGGETQYF. The CDR3 DNA sequence: TGTGCCAGCAGCTGGCAGGGAGGAGGAGAGACCCAGTACTTC.

This clonotype was found many times. This chain connects TRBV5-4 to TRBJ2-2; D gene ambiguous. From germline, CDR1 is SGHNT and CDR2 YYREEE (reference sequence). The ends were cut back, 0 bases at V and 6 bases at J, with 3 bases in the middle. CDR3 length: 12 amino acids. The chain's CDR3 is CASSLASGELFF. The CDR3, as DNA: TGTGCCAGCAGCTTGGCCTCCGGGGAGCTGTTTTTT.

This clonotype showed up many times. The chain combines TRBV5-1 with TRBJ1-1; no firm D call. This CDR3 has 20 amino acids. V was cut by 0 bases and J by 3 bases, with 27 bases left in between. Per the germline V gene, CDR1 is SGHRS and CDR2 is YFSETQ. CDR3 amino acids: CASSLGFYWASRRQDTEAFF. The CDR3 coding sequence is TGCGCCAGCAGCTTGGGCTTTTACTGGGCCTCCCGGCGTCAGGACACTGAAGCTTTCTTT.

This clonotype was detected ten times or more. This chain connects TRBV10-3 to TRBJ1-2, with TRBD1 identical over 7 bases. Germline loops: CDR1 ENHRY, CDR2 SYGVKD. The CDR3 extends over 14 amino acids. Trimming removed 4 bases from V and 3 bases from J; junction bases left unmatched: 5. The DNA for the CDR3 is TGTGCCATCAGTGGACAGGGCCCTGACTATGGCTACACCTTC. This codes for CAISGQGPDYGYTF.

Many counts were recorded for this clonotype. The CDR3 nucleotides are TGTGCCAGCCCTACCCCCTCGGAGACCGTGCGATCCTACGAGCAGTACTTC. The encoded protein is CASPTPSETVRSYEQYF. The chain has TRBV27 and TRBJ2-7; D remains ambiguous. V was shortened by 8 bases and J by 1 base, with 24 bases between the two germline ends. Germline V gives CDR1 MNHEY, CDR2 SMNVEV (reference sequence). CDR3 size: 17 residues.

This clonotype showed up many times. This chain links TRBV12-3 or TRBV12-4 with TRBJ2-3; D might be TRBD1 (5 bases). The CDR3 is 14 residues long. Trimming stripped 5 bases from V and 2 bases from J, with 11 bases between. CDR3 DNA sequence: TGTGCCAGCAGTCCTGACAGCTACACAGATACGCAGTATTTT. It is translated as CASSPDSYTDTQYF.

This clonotype was counted ten times or more. The rearrangement uses TRBV7-2 and TRBJ2-5; possibly TRBD2 for D (6 bases). CDR1 and CDR2 (germline): SGHTA, FQGNSA. The CDR3 runs to 14 residues. Trimming shortened V by 3 bases and J by 3 bases, and 11 bases separated the two germline ends. The CDR3 bases are TGTGCCAGCAGCTTTCGTACGGGGGAAGAGACCCAGTACTTC. It translates to CASSFRTGEETQYF.

This clonotype was seen repeatedly, ten times or more. The chain carries TRBV6-5 and TRBJ1-5; 7 positions match TRBD1. The CDR3 totals 14 residues. Trimming took 5 bases from V and 5 from J; bases not matched to a gene: 6. From germline, CDR1 is MNHEY and CDR2 SVGAGI. CDR3 region: CASSKQGRDQPQHF. The CDR3 coding sequence is TGTGCCAGCAGTAAACAGGGGAGGGATCAGCCCCAGCATTTT.

Of note for this clonotype: A much larger clonotype is one base distant, so this may be a read error. V usage is TRBV12-3 or TRBV12-4 and J usage is TRBJ1-1; no reliable D call. This CDR3 has 14 residues. V was trimmed by 2 bases and J by 5 bases, leaving 12 bases between them. CDR3 sequence (DNA): TGTGCCAGCAGTTTACGGGGTAGGGTAACTGAAGCTTTCTTT. Amino acid sequence: CASSLRGRVTEAFF.

This clonotype has ten or more counts. A much larger clone sits a single nucleotide away, making a read error possible. J is TRBJ1-2 and V is TRBV5-4; D is uncertain. With 3 bases removed from V and 0 bases from J, the gap between germline ends came to 12 bases. This CDR3 contains 15 residues. Germline V gene data show CDR1 as SGHNT and CDR2 as YYREEE (reference sequence). The CDR3 DNA sequence: TGTGCCAGCAGCTCCGAGCACCTAGCTAACTATGGCTACACCTTC. Protein product: CASSSEHLANYGYTF.

This clonotype has ten or more counts. The chain carries TRBV28 and TRBJ1-1; 7 bases are shared with TRBD1. This CDR3 has 16 residues. J was trimmed by 5 bases and V by 3 bases; bases with no gene match: 12. Germline CDR1 reads MDHEN; CDR2 reads SYDVKM. CDR3: CASSLTGTGVVTEAFF. CDR3 nucleotides: TGTGCCAGCAGTTTGACGGGCACAGGGGTCGTGACTGAAGCTTTCTTT.

This clonotype occurred many times. The chain joins TRBV7-2 to TRBJ2-7; D gene uncertain. Germline V gene lookup returns CDR1 SGHTA and CDR2 FQGNSA. This CDR3 is built from 15 residues. V shed 3 bases and J shed 2 bases, with 14 bases lying between them. The CDR3 DNA reads as TGTGCCAGCAGCTTGGGCCAACGGACCCCCTACGAGCAGTACTTC. Amino acids: CASSLGQRTPYEQYF.

This clonotype was counted ten times or more. The chain links TRBV28 to TRBJ2-7; TRBD1 agrees at 10 bases. The germline CDR1 and CDR2 sequences are MDHEN and SYDVKM. Trimming cost V 3 bases and J 8 bases; bases outside gene matches: 10. The CDR3 runs 15 residues. CDR3 DNA: TGTGCCAGCAGTTTGAGCGACAGGGGGCGGACAAAGCAGTACTTC. This sequence encodes CASSLSDRGRTKQYF.

This clonotype was counted many times. This sequence joins TRBV28 and TRBJ2-7, with D tentatively TRBD2 (5 bases). With 3 bases removed from V and 2 bases from J, the gap between germline ends came to 8 bases. CDR1 is MDHEN, CDR2 SYDVKM, per germline. CDR3 length: 13 amino acids. The CDR3 protein is CASSFTEAYEQYF. CDR3 DNA: TGTGCCAGCAGTTTTACGGAGGCCTACGAGCAGTACTTC. The full variable domain, in which reference TRBV28 and TRBJ2-7 provide the parts outside the CDR3, is DVKVTQSSRYLVKRTGEKVFLECVQDMDHENMFWYRQDPGLGLRLIYFSYDVKMKEKGDIPEGYSVSREKKERFSLILESASTNQTSMYLCASSFTEAYEQYFGPGTRLTVT.

This clonotype came up many times. CDR3 bases: TGTGCCAGCAGTTTATACTTGCTGGGGGGCGACGAGCAGTACTTC. This sequence encodes CASSLYLLGGDEQYF. This chain joins TRBV28 and TRBJ2-7, with D perhaps matching TRBD1 or TRBD2 (6 bases each). Germline values: CDR1 MDHEN, CDR2 SYDVKM. With 1 base removed from V and 5 bases from J, the gap between germline ends came to 15 bases. The CDR3 spans 15 residues.